This T cell receptor beta chain was identified during a study of blood T cells in healthy people across ages. Each sample had at least 7 million PBMCs isolated. Each sample provided at least 5 micrograms of extracted total RNA. A second PCR of 7 to 11 cycles used a sample-barcoded 5' primer and a J-beta primer mix. TCRdb called the 5' RACE reads again in MiXCR, with one record for every CDR3 protein. The repertoire holds 1.5 million to 2 million distinct CDR3 sequences, with around half as singletons. The TCR was taken from a woman aged 40 to 50 in good health. Material: blood.

The CDR3 loop reads CASSLQGAHYNEQFF. For the CDR3, the DNA is TGTGCCAGCAGCCTACAGGGAGCGCATTACAATGAGCAGTTCTTC. The genes are TRBV28 and TRBJ2-1; a possible D gene is TRBD1 (6 bases). Germline assignment: CDR1 MDHEN and CDR2 SYDVKM. V was pared by 6 bases and J by 4 bases, with 16 bases between. The CDR3 totals 15 residues. The entire variable domain, with the rest obtained from reference TRBV28 and TRBJ2-1, is as follows: DVKVTQSSRYLVKRTGEKVFLECVQDMDHENMFWYRQDPGLGLRLIYFSYDVKMKEKGDIPEGYSVSREKKERFSLILESASTNQTSMYLCASSLQGAHYNEQFFGPGTRLTVL.